This T cell receptor beta chain was documented in a study of CD8 T cells in ankylosing spondylitis. TCRdb reprocessed the 5' RACE reads with MiXCR, giving one entry per CDR3 protein. The data show 230,000 or so distinct CDR3 sequences, about 24% seen once. This clonotype came up a few times. The TCR comes from a male donor with ankylosing spondylitis or in good health (not recorded which). Source material: blood, either unsorted or a sorted T cell fraction (not recorded which).

CDR3 region: CASRAAKQETQYF. CDR3 coding DNA: TGTGCCAGCAGGGCGGCAAAGCAAGAGACCCAGTACTTC. The V call is TRBV6-1, the J call TRBJ2-5; D is ambiguous. CDR3 length equals 13 residues. CDR1 and CDR2 from the germline V gene are MNHNS and SASEGT. Trimming pared 6 bases from V and 2 bases from J, leaving 10 bases between.